The text below deals with one T cell receptor (beta chain). Generated by immunoSEQ multiplex PCR, the TCRdb table keeps only in-frame clones and is missing some. The table records 30,000 to 45,000 clones, roughly 73% of them present only once. This CDR3 has 15 residues. The sample originates from a study of blood T cell repertoires in COVID-19. On the study more broadly: The United States, Italy and Spain provided the acute and convalescent COVID-19 samples.

The clonotype was recovered from a man aged 60-69 years with acute or convalescent COVID-19. The chain has TRBV21-1 and TRBJ2-7; TRBD2 is the table's D call and was not checked against the DNA. TRBV21-1 is given as a pseudogene. Source material: peripheral blood. The CDR3 DNA is TGTGCCAGCAGCAAAGGTCTGGCGGAATCCTACGAGCAGTACTTC. Its protein product is CASSKGLAESYEQYF.